This T cell receptor beta chain was identified in a study of technical replicates of blood from a handful of donors. This clone was found once. The J segment lost 6 bases and the V segment lost 2 bases, leaving 18 bases of the junction unmatched. CDR1 is MDHEN and CDR2 is SYDVKM in the germline V gene. This CDR3 comprises 19 residues. Sequenced by immunoSEQ multiplex PCR; TCRdb stores in-frame clones only, minus some. In the table there are tens of thousands of clones, 90% to 95% of which are singletons. The V gene is TRBV28, the J gene TRBJ2-1; 8 nucleotides line up with TRBD2. Sequencing input: T cells isolated from PBMCs. This TCR came from a human donor in good health. The CDR3 DNA sequence: TGTGCCAGCAGTTTAATTACGGGCCGAAGCAGCGGGAGCCCCAATGAGCAGTTCTTC. Translated: CASSLITGRSSGSPNEQFF. Full variable domain (remainder filled in from reference TRBV28 and TRBJ2-1): DVKVTQSSRYLVKRTGEKVFLECVQDMDHENMFWYRQDPGLGLRLIYFSYDVKMKEKGDIPEGYSVSREKKERFSLILESASTNQTSMYLCASSLITGRSSGSPNEQFFGPGTRLTVL.